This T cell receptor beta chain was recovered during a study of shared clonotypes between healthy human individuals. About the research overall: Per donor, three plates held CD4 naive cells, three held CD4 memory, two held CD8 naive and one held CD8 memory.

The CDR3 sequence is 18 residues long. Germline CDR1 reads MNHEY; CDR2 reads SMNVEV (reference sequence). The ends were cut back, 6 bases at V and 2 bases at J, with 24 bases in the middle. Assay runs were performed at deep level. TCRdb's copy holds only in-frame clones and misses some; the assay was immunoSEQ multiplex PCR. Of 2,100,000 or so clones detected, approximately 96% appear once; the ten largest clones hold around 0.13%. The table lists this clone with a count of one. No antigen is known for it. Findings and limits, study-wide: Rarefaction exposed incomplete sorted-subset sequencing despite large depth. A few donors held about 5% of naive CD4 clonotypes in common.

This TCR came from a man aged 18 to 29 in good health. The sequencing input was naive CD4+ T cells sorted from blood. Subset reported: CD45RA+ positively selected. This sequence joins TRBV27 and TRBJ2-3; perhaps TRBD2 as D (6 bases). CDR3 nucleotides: TGTGCCAGCAGCGCCAAGATGCGGGGCGGGTTATACACAGATACGCAGTATTTT. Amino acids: CASSAKMRGGLYTDTQYF.